A selection of T cell receptor beta chains follows, all from one sample in a study of shared clonotypes between healthy human individuals. The data were produced by immunoSEQ multiplex PCR, yet TCRdb's version contains in-frame clones alone and is incomplete. The profile covers millions of clones, with around 90% appearing a single time and around 0.14% taken by the ten largest. The sequenced material came from naive CD4+ T cells sorted from blood. These receptors all stem from a man aged 18 to 30 in good health. CDR3s include the opening cysteine and the closing phenylalanine or tryptophan. A D gene is named only where the DNA matches it firmly. Clone size appears in some rows only: once, few, many, or a class for an expanded clone.

CDR3aa: CASSLDSGTEQYF; CDR3nt: TGTGCCAGCAGCTTGGATAGCGGGACAGAGCAGTACTTC; j_gene: TRBJ2-7; d_gene: TRBD2; v_gene: TRBV5-4; abundance: -
CDR3aa: CASSRTGTADEKLFF; CDR3nt: TGTGCCAGCAGCCGGACAGGGACAGCGGATGAAAAACTGTTTTTT; j_gene: TRBJ1-4; d_gene: TRBD1; v_gene: TRBV5-8; abundance: -
CDR3aa: CASSAPGENYGYTF; CDR3nt: TGCGCCAGCAGCGCCCCGGGGGAAAACTATGGCTACACCTTC; j_gene: TRBJ1-2; d_gene: -; v_gene: TRBV4-1; abundance: -
CDR3aa: CASSLDPGLQETQYF; CDR3nt: TGCGCCAGCAGCTTGGACCCGGGACTACAAGAGACCCAGTACTTC; j_gene: TRBJ2-5; d_gene: TRBD2; v_gene: TRBV5-1; abundance: -
CDR3aa: CASRLRGAGNQPQHF; CDR3nt: TGTGCCAGCAGACTGAGGGGGGCAGGCAATCAGCCCCAGCATTTT; j_gene: TRBJ1-5; d_gene: -; v_gene: TRBV7-2; abundance: -
CDR3aa: CAISESGAPLPIYF; CDR3nt: TGTGCCATCAGTGAGTCCGGGGCTCCTCTCCCCATATATTTT; j_gene: TRBJ1-3; d_gene: -; v_gene: TRBV10-3; abundance: -
CDR3aa: CASSLGTGQNTGELFF; CDR3nt: TGTGCCAGCAGCCTCGGGACAGGCCAGAACACCGGGGAGCTGTTTTTT; j_gene: TRBJ2-2; d_gene: TRBD1; v_gene: TRBV9; abundance: -
CDR3aa: CASSSQTPGVTEAFF; CDR3nt: TGTGCCAGCAGCTCCCAGACCCCAGGGGTGACTGAAGCTTTCTTT; j_gene: TRBJ1-1; d_gene: -; v_gene: TRBV7-8; abundance: -
CDR3aa: CASTPSANQPQHF; CDR3nt: TGTGCCAGCACCCCTAGCGCCAATCAGCCCCAGCATTTT; j_gene: TRBJ1-5; d_gene: -; v_gene: TRBV6-5; abundance: -
CDR3aa: CASSLTIPGLANNEQFF; CDR3nt: TGTGCCAGCAGCTTAACGATCCCGGGACTAGCGAACAATGAGCAGTTCTTC; j_gene: TRBJ2-1; d_gene: TRBD2; v_gene: TRBV7-2; abundance: once
CDR3aa: CASSRPLAGGSNEQFF; CDR3nt: TGTGCCAGCTCACGGCCACTAGCGGGAGGTAGTAATGAGCAGTTCTTC; j_gene: TRBJ2-1; d_gene: TRBD2; v_gene: TRBV18; abundance: once
CDR3aa: CAHRTGLFTEAFF; CDR3nt: TGTGCTCACAGGACAGGGCTCTTCACTGAAGCTTTCTTT; j_gene: TRBJ1-1; d_gene: TRBD1; v_gene: TRBV28; abundance: few
CDR3aa: CASSVGGGKGTDTQYF; CDR3nt: TGTGCCAGCAGCGTAGGGGGCGGGAAGGGCACAGATACGCAGTATTTT; j_gene: TRBJ2-3; d_gene: -; v_gene: TRBV9; abundance: -
CDR3aa: CASSERQGDGYTF; CDR3nt: TGTGCCAGCAGTGAAAGGCAGGGTGACGGCTACACCTTC; j_gene: TRBJ1-2; d_gene: -; v_gene: TRBV6-1; abundance: -